The next 16 T cell receptor beta chains were all read from a single sample in a study of cytomegalovirus exposure and HLA in healthy donors. Libraries were prepared by immunoSEQ multiplex PCR; TCRdb keeps only in-frame clonotypes and omits some of them. The data contain over 120,000 clones, about 95% of them seen just once; the ten biggest clones take up around 1.9%. Material for sequencing was PBMCs. Receptor source: a man younger than 35 in good health and CMV-seropositive.

This clone appeared a single time. The rearrangement uses TRBV2 and TRBJ2-2, with D possibly being TRBD2 (6 bases). Germline V gene data show CDR1 as SNHLY and CDR2 as FYNNEI. The CDR3 totals 15 residues. The ends were cut back, 6 bases at V and 5 bases at J, with 16 bases in the middle. CDR3 loop: CASRANYRGTGELFF. The CDR3 DNA sequence: TGTGCCAGCAGAGCTAACTACCGGGGGACCGGGGAGCTGTTTTTT.

The V and J genes are TRBV29-1 and TRBJ2-7, with a weak D call TRBD1 (5 bases). The germline V and J ends were trimmed by 5 bases and 7 bases, with 18 bases remaining between them. Germline CDR1 reads SQVTM; CDR2 reads ANQGSEA. This CDR3 is built from 13 residues. The CDR3 protein is CSVLTPDRLEQYF. CDR3 nucleotides: TGCAGCGTTTTAACCCCTGACAGACTGGAGCAGTACTTC.

The J gene is TRBJ2-7, the V gene TRBV7-9, with TRBD1 identical over 8 bases. J was trimmed by 2 bases and V by 5 bases; bases with no gene match: 5. Germline CDR1 and CDR2: SEHNR and FQNEAQ (reference sequence). The CDR3 extends over 14 amino acids. The CDR3 bases are TGTGCCAGCAGCAGTAGACAGGGGCCCTACGAGCAGTACTTC. The encoded protein is CASSSRQGPYEQYF.

The chain is built from TRBV5-4 and TRBJ2-3; D unclear. CDR3 length: 13 amino acids. The germline CDR1 and CDR2 sequences are SGHNT and YYREEE (reference sequence). Trimming removed 4 bases at V and 5 bases at J, with 11 bases between. The CDR3 DNA reads TGTGCCAGCAGCCTTTCGGCGGTAGATACGCAGTATTTT. Translation gives CASSLSAVDTQYF.

The J gene is TRBJ2-7, the V gene TRBV11-2; D may be TRBD2 (6 bases). Germline-derived CDR1 and CDR2 are SGHAT and FQNNGV. V was shortened by 5 bases and J by 3 bases, with 14 bases between the two germline ends. This CDR3 is built from 14 residues. The CDR3 region has the DNA TGTGCCAGCAGCCCAGAGCGGAGGGGCTACGAGCAGTACTTC. It codes for CASSPERRGYEQYF.

The V and J genes are TRBV7-6 and TRBJ2-5; no firm D call. Germline assignment: CDR1 SGHVS and CDR2 FNYEAQ. CDR3 length: 13 residues. V lost 0 bases, J lost 4 bases, and 6 bases lay in between. The CDR3 loop is CASSLAVGETQYF. The CDR3, as DNA: TGTGCCAGCAGCTTAGCCGTCGGAGAGACCCAGTACTTC. Variable domain in full (rest from reference TRBV7-6 and TRBJ2-5): GAGVSQSPRYKVTKRGQDVALRCDPISGHVSLYWYRQALGQGPEFLTYFNYEAQQDKSGLPNDRFSAERPEGSISTLTIQRTEQRDSAMYRCASSLAVGETQYFGPGTRLLVL.

The rearrangement uses TRBV18 and TRBJ2-1, with 11 nucleotides matching TRBD2. The CDR3 is 15 amino acids. Germline-derived CDR1 and CDR2 are KGHSH and LQKENI. Losses at the gene ends were 6 bases for V and 2 bases for J; bases not matched to a gene: 3. The CDR3 DNA sequence: TGTGCCAGCTCGCATAGCGGGGGGGCCTACAATGAGCAGTTCTTC. Amino acids: CASSHSGGAYNEQFF.

The J gene is TRBJ2-1, the V gene TRBV12-5, with 12 bases lining up with TRBD2. V dropped 8 bases and J dropped 9; count of bases not matched to a gene: 14. The CDR3 consists of 16 residues. In germline, CDR1 is LGHNT, CDR2 FRNRAP. The CDR3 DNA reads as TGTGCTAGTACCTTCCTGGGGACTAGCGGGCGTTCTGAGCAGTTCTTC. Translation: CASTFLGTSGRSEQFF.

This chain links TRBV5-4 with TRBJ2-7, with 12 bases fitting TRBD2. Germline CDR1 and CDR2: SGHNT and YYREEE (reference sequence). The CDR3 has 17 amino acids. J gave up 7 bases and V 1 base, and 12 bases lay outside the gene matches. The CDR3 nucleotides read TGTGCCAGCAGCTTGACCTATGAACTAGCGGGAGGACGGGAGCAGTACTTC. It is translated as CASSLTYELAGGREQYF.

The chain uses TRBV5-1 and TRBJ2-2; a weak D match, TRBD2 (6 bases). Per the germline V gene, CDR1 is SGHRS and CDR2 is YFSETQ. Trimming stripped 7 bases from V and 1 base from J, with 14 bases between. CDR3 length: 15 amino acids. CDR3 DNA: TGCGCCAGCCGACCGGGACTGAAGAACACCGGGGAGCTGTTTTTT. Its translation is CASRPGLKNTGELFF.

A note on this clone: This specimen includes other DNA sequences encoding the same CDR3. The V and J genes are TRBV7-9 and TRBJ2-1; 9 bases match TRBD2. Losses at the gene ends were 0 bases for V and 2 bases for J; bases not matched to a gene: 2. CDR1 is SEHNR, CDR2 FQNEAQ, per germline (reference sequence). The CDR3 runs to 16 residues. CDR3 nucleotides: TGTGCCAGCAGCTTAGCCCTAGCGGGGACCTACAATGAGCAGTTCTTC. Translation: CASSLALAGTYNEQFF.

This clone showed up just once. The chain uses TRBV2 and TRBJ1-4; 7 positions match TRBD1. Germline V gives CDR1 SNHLY, CDR2 FYNNEI. The CDR3 length is 14 residues. V lost 8 bases and J lost 8; bases outside the gene matches: 11. The CDR3, as DNA: TGTGCCAGCTCCAAAGACAGGGAAGGCGAAAAACTGTTTTTT. Its protein product is CASSKDREGEKLFF.

In this sample, this clone turned up a few times. CDR3 sequence reads: CASKMSGTDTQYF. The CDR3, as DNA: TGTGCCAGCAAGATGAGCGGCACAGATACGCAGTATTTT. The genes are TRBV6-5 and TRBJ2-3; D uncertain. The CDR3 has 13 amino acids. The V gene lost 7 bases and the J gene lost 1 base, with 9 bases spanning the gap. CDR1 MNHEY and CDR2 SVGAGI come from the germline V gene.

The rearrangement joins TRBV28 to TRBJ2-1, with D perhaps matching TRBD2 (7 bases). The V end was cut by 3 bases, the J end by 9 bases, with 18 bases between. The CDR3 loop spans 15 amino acids. Germline V lookup: CDR1 MDHEN, CDR2 SYDVKM. The DNA for the CDR3 is TGTGCCAGCAGTTTTGGACGTCCGAGGGGGGGTGAGCAGTTCTTC. Translated: CASSFGRPRGGEQFF.

The rearrangement links TRBV7-9 to TRBJ1-2; D gene ambiguous. The CDR3 runs to 13 residues. Germline loops: CDR1 SEHNR, CDR2 FQNEAQ (reference sequence). V was pared by 1 base and J by 8 bases, with 11 bases between. CDR3: CASSLGSGGGYTF. The CDR3 bases are TGTGCCAGCAGCTTAGGTTCAGGAGGCGGCTACACCTTC.

The chain joins TRBV5-6 to TRBJ2-3; 8 bases line up with TRBD1. Germline values: CDR1 SGHDT, CDR2 YYEEEE. With 5 bases clipped from V and 5 bases from J, the junction kept 4 bases outside the gene matches. The length of the CDR3 is 13 residues. CDR3 loop: CASRGQVQDTQYF. The CDR3 DNA reads as TGTGCCAGCAGGGGACAGGTTCAAGATACGCAGTATTTT.